This TCR beta chain comes out of a study of beta chain features in type 1 diabetes. Findings of the study overall: The study found moderately but significantly shorter TCRB CDR3s in all four CD4+ subsets of Type 1 diabetes patients. The study left unresolved whether HLA type influences TCRB rearrangement.

The CDR3 is 13 amino acids. Germline-derived CDR1 and CDR2 are SGHNT and YYREEE (reference sequence). Trimming took off 2 bases at V and 3 bases at J, with 8 bases between the two ends. Since all of the isolated RNA was reverse transcribed, expressed TCRB transcripts were what got sequenced. Data came from immunoSEQ multiplex PCR; TCRdb stores just in-frame clones and leaves some out. This sample has 200,000 to 300,000 clones, with approximately 10% found just once. A note on this clone: Antigen unknown.

Donors contributed one heparinised blood draw apiece, averaging about 100 mL. Material: naive CD4+ T cells from blood. The sequence was collected from a man aged 30-40 years with type 1 diabetes. V is TRBV5-4 and J is TRBJ1-2; no firm D call. The CDR3 is CASSLNGDYGYTF. As DNA, the CDR3 is TGTGCCAGCAGCTTAAACGGAGACTATGGCTACACCTTC.